The 30 T cell receptor beta chains below were found in one sample sequenced in a study of T cell repertoires in cytomegalovirus infection. TCRdb reprocessed the reads via MiXCR and lists one record per CDR3 protein. There are more than 400,000 distinct CDR3 sequences in the sample; around 27% occur only once, and under 15% lies in the top ten. Sequencing used PBMCs. The source is a human donor in good health (CMV status not recorded). Some clones in this sample may be carry-over from other donors' samples.

This chain uses TRBV20-1 with TRBJ1-5; no clear D. V lost 6 bases and J lost 2, with 11 bases in between. The CDR3 has 13 residues. Germline V gene lookup returns CDR1 DFQATT and CDR2 SNEGSKA (reference sequence). The CDR3 DNA is TGCAGTGCCTCTCAGTCGGGCAATCAGCCCCAGCATTTT. Protein sequence: CSASQSGNQPQHF.

This chain connects TRBV6-2 or TRBV6-3 to TRBJ2-7; 9 nucleotides match TRBD1. The CDR3 is 15 amino acids. J lost 4 bases, V lost 2 bases, and 6 bases had no gene match. Germline lookup yields CDR1 MNHEY and CDR2 SVGEGT. CDR3 nucleotide sequence: TGTGCCAGCAGTTACGCGGGACAGGGATCTTACGAGCAGTACGTC. It encodes CASSYAGQGSYEQYV.

V and J are TRBV20-1 and TRBJ2-1; maybe TRBD1 (6 bases). The ends were cut back, 3 bases at V and 4 bases at J, with 13 bases in the middle. There are 14 residues in the CDR3. Germline CDR1 DFQATT, CDR2 SNEGSKA (reference sequence). CDR3 coding DNA: TGCAGTGCTAGCCGGGCCAGGGGTTACAATGAGCAGTTCTTC. Translating it yields CSASRARGYNEQFF.

This clonotype was observed a few times. The chain joins TRBV28 to TRBJ2-1; D is possibly TRBD2 (6 bases). This CDR3 comprises 12 residues. V was cut by 11 bases and J by 5 bases, with 13 bases left in between. Germline V CDR1 and CDR2: MDHEN, SYDVKM. The CDR3 bases are TGTGCCTGCCGGGACTCTCACAATGAGCAGTTCTTC. Amino acids: CACRDSHNEQFF.

The rearrangement joins TRBV29-1 to TRBJ2-3; 9 bases align to TRBD2. Germline CDR1 and CDR2: SQVTM and ANQGSEA. V lost 5 bases and J lost 7; bases outside the gene matches: 10. The CDR3 sequence is 14 residues long. CDR3 DNA: TGCAGCGTTACGTTAGCGGCGGGAGGGCATACGCAGTATTTT. Amino acid sequence: CSVTLAAGGHTQYF.

The chain joins TRBV19 to TRBJ2-1, with D possibly TRBD2 on 6 matching bases. The CDR3 runs 14 residues. Germline CDR1 is LNHDA and CDR2 is SQIVND (reference sequence). The V and J ends lost 3 bases and 9 bases respectively, with 15 bases between them. CDR3 sequence (DNA): TGTGCCAGTAGTATTGCGGCAGGGAGGTCTGAGCAGTTCTTC. Encoded protein: CASSIAAGRSEQFF.

Only a few counts were recorded for this clonotype. This chain's CDR3 is CASSSLLNWNSGAVV. Here the CDR3 DNA reads TGTGCCAGCAGCTCCCTCCTCAATTGGAACTCGGGGGCTGTCGTC. This chain connects TRBV7-9 to TRBJ2-7; D is perhaps TRBD1 or TRBD2 (6 bases each). Germline V gene sequence: CDR1 SEHNR, CDR2 FQNEAQ (reference sequence). The CDR3 length is 15 residues.

There are many counts of this clonotype. This CDR3 reads CASSYKVGQGYSQETQYF. CDR3 in DNA: TGTGCCAGCAGCTACAAAGTGGGACAGGGTTACTCCCAAGAGACCCAGTACTTC. This chain links TRBV7-2 with TRBJ2-5; 9 positions match TRBD1. Germline loops: CDR1 SGHTA, CDR2 FQGNSA. The J segment lost 1 base and the V segment lost 4 bases, leaving 13 bases of the junction unmatched. The CDR3 is 18 amino acids.

A remark on this clonotype: A clone one base away is much larger, so this may be a read error. The rearrangement joins TRBV7-6 to TRBJ1-1; 8 bases map to TRBD1. The CDR3 extends over 17 amino acids. CDR1 SGHVS and CDR2 FNYEAQ come from the germline V gene. The CDR3 sequence: CASSPTDRGQENSEAFF. In DNA, the CDR3 is TGTGCCAGCAGCCCAACTGACAGGGGCCAGGAGAACAGTGAAGCTTTCTTT.

The chain recombines TRBV29-1 with TRBJ1-5, with D possibly matching TRBD1 (6 bases). Trimming pared 4 bases from V and 3 bases from J, leaving 10 bases between. CDR3 size: 13 residues. CDR1 and CDR2 from the germline V gene are SQVTM and ANQGSEA. The CDR3, as DNA: TGCAGCGTTGGACAGGCAGACAATCAGCCCCAGCATTTT. This sequence encodes CSVGQADNQPQHF.

The table lists this clonotype with a few counts. This rearrangement joins TRBV10-3 to TRBJ1-2, with D unclear. Trimming shortened V by 2 bases and J by 2 bases, and 12 bases separated the two germline ends. The CDR3 is made up of 15 amino acids. The V gene's germline CDR1 is ENHRY and CDR2 SYGVKD. CDR3 loop: CAISEAQTFNYGYTF. DNA of the CDR3: TGTGCCATCAGTGAGGCACAGACCTTCAACTATGGCTACACCTTC.

This clonotype was counted between two and nine times. This chain joins TRBV7-9 and TRBJ2-3; D is possibly TRBD1 (6 bases). Germline-derived CDR1 and CDR2 are SEHNR and FQNEAQ (reference sequence). V lost 6 bases and J lost 0, with 31 bases in between. This CDR3 has 21 residues. The CDR3: CASSSGQNLGEGGSSTDTQYF. The CDR3 DNA reads TGTGCCAGCAGTTCCGGACAGAATCTGGGAGAAGGGGGAAGTAGCACAGATACGCAGTATTTT.

This chain joins TRBV6-5 and TRBJ1-2; 9 bases match TRBD1. The CDR3 contains 13 residues. Germline trimming cut 7 bases from V and 4 bases from J; bases unmatched to any gene: 4. Per germline, CDR1 MNHEY and CDR2 SVGAGI. The CDR3 nucleotides read TGTGCCAGCACCGGACAGGGGATCTATGGCTACACCTTC. Encoded protein: CASTGQGIYGYTF.

This chain joins TRBV5-4 and TRBJ1-1; 8 positions agree with TRBD1. V lost 4 bases to trimming and J lost 2 bases; unmatched junction nucleotides: 7. The CDR3 is made up of 15 amino acids. CDR1 is SGHNT, CDR2 YYREEE, per germline (reference sequence). The CDR3 loop is CASSGGGQVNTEAFF. CDR3 nucleotide sequence: TGTGCCAGCAGCGGCGGGGGACAGGTTAACACTGAAGCTTTCTTT.

A few counts support this clonotype. J is TRBJ1-5 and V is TRBV2; D is ambiguous. Germline V gives CDR1 SNHLY, CDR2 FYNNEI. Deletions cut 5 bases from V and 5 bases from J, with 13 bases between. The CDR3 loop spans 14 amino acids. The chain's CDR3 is CASSSTDSDQPQHF. CDR3 in DNA: TGTGCCAGCAGTTCCACAGACTCGGATCAGCCCCAGCATTTT.

This CDR3 reads CSVVGGTGNTIYF. The DNA for the CDR3 is TGCAGCGTTGTTGGGGGCACTGGAAACACCATATATTTT. This rearrangement joins TRBV29-1 to TRBJ1-3; the D gene is possibly TRBD1 (6 bases). CDR1 and CDR2 (germline): SQVTM, ANQGSEA. The length of the CDR3 is 13 residues. V was pared by 4 bases and J by 2 bases, with 9 bases between.

There are a few counts of this clonotype. This rearrangement joins TRBV28 to TRBJ2-1; D ambiguous. Trimming took 2 bases from V and 5 from J, leaving 4 bases between them. CDR1 and CDR2 (germline): MDHEN, SYDVKM. The CDR3 runs 12 residues. The CDR3 reads CASSLINNEQFF. CDR3 nucleotides: TGTGCCAGCAGTTTAATTAACAATGAGCAGTTCTTC.

The chain links TRBV5-1 to TRBJ2-3, with D possibly being TRBD1 or TRBD2 (5 bases each). Germline lookup yields CDR1 SGHRS and CDR2 YFSETQ. This CDR3 is 15 amino acids long. Trimming removed 4 bases from V and 6 bases from J, with 18 bases in between. The CDR3 loop is CASSLEGGTTDTQYF. DNA for the CDR3: TGCGCCAGCAGCCTCGAAGGTGGGACCACGGATACGCAGTATTTT.

The gene calls are TRBV6-1 and TRBJ1-2; tentative D call: TRBD1 (6 bases). The V and J ends lost 6 bases and 2 bases respectively, with 13 bases between them. CDR1 MNHNS and CDR2 SASEGT come from the germline V gene. CDR3 length: 14 residues. CDR3 region: CASSSGTSNYGYTF. The CDR3 DNA reads as TGTGCCAGCAGCTCCGGGACATCAAACTATGGCTACACCTTC.

CDR3 region: CASGRLAGGLDEQFF. The DNA for the CDR3 is TGCGCCAGCGGTAGACTAGCGGGAGGTCTTGATGAGCAGTTCTTC. The V call is TRBV5-1, the J call TRBJ2-1; 13 positions match TRBD2. Trimming cost V 7 bases and J 8 bases; bases outside gene matches: 9. The germline CDR1 and CDR2 sequences are SGHRS and YFSETQ. CDR3 size: 15 residues.

This clonotype was counted many times. The chain couples TRBV6-5 to TRBJ2-1; 7 bases map to TRBD2. The CDR3 covers 15 residues. CDR1 is MNHEY, CDR2 SVGAGI, per germline. V lost 6 bases and J lost 4; bases outside the gene matches: 9. Written as DNA, the CDR3 is TGTGCCAGCAGGGACACGGGCGGGAGTTACAATGAGCAGTTCTTC. This sequence encodes CASRDTGGSYNEQFF.

The J gene is TRBJ2-2, the V gene TRBV29-1, with D hard to call. Germline-derived CDR1 and CDR2 are SQVTM and ANQGSEA. This CDR3 contains 14 residues. Trimming pared 5 bases from V and 2 bases from J, leaving 12 bases between. CDR3 region: CSVTESPNTGELFF. The CDR3 DNA reads TGCAGCGTTACCGAAAGTCCTAACACCGGGGAGCTGTTTTTT.

Comment on this clonotype: A much bigger clone sits one base away, suggesting this may be a read error. The chain uses TRBV10-3 and TRBJ2-5; 9 bases are a match to TRBD1. The CDR3 covers 18 residues. CDR1 ENHRY and CDR2 SYGVKD come from the germline V gene. J was trimmed by 7 bases and V by 2 bases; bases with no gene match: 17. The DNA for the CDR3 is TGTGCCATCAGTGAGACGGCAAGGCTGGGGACAGGGAAACTGACCCAGTACTTC. Translation gives CAISETARLGTGKLTQYF.

This rearrangement joins TRBV6-2 or TRBV6-3 to TRBJ2-4; D might be TRBD2 (6 bases). This CDR3 comprises 15 residues. The V and J ends lost 5 bases and 8 bases respectively, with 19 bases between them. Looked up from germline, CDR1 is MNHEY and CDR2 is SVGEGT. The CDR3 loop is CASSPRGTIGDIQYF. The CDR3 nucleotides are TGTGCCAGCAGTCCCCGGGGGACCATCGGGGACATTCAGTACTTC.

The sample holds one count of this clonotype. This rearrangement joins TRBV29-1 to TRBJ2-5; no clear D gene. V lost 0 bases, J lost 5 bases, and 7 bases lay in between. This CDR3 is 12 amino acids long. Germline CDR1 reads SQVTM; CDR2 reads ANQGSEA. For the CDR3, the DNA is TGCAGCGTTGAAGATCGTAGGGAGACCCAGTACTTC. Translating gives CSVEDRRETQYF.

The V call is TRBV5-6, the J call TRBJ1-5; D is uncertain. The CDR3 has 14 amino acids. Trimming took off 0 bases at V and 9 bases at J, with 13 bases between the two ends. The germline CDR1 and CDR2 sequences are SGHDT and YYEEEE. CDR3 nucleotides: TGTGCCAGCAGCTTGGGCCAGCTTGATCGGCCCCAGCATTTT. Protein product: CASSLGQLDRPQHF. The full variable domain, completed using reference TRBV5-6 and TRBJ1-5, is DAGVTQSPTHLIKTRGQQVTLRCSPKSGHDTVSWYQQALGQGPQFIFQYYEEEERQRGNFPDRFSGHQFPNYSSELNVNALLLGDSALYLCASSLGQLDRPQHFGDGTRLSIL.

The rearrangement links TRBV7-6 to TRBJ2-3; D gene uncertain. The CDR3 length is 16 residues. From germline, CDR1 is SGHVS and CDR2 FNYEAQ. V was cut by 6 bases and J by 5 bases, with 21 bases left in between. CDR3 in DNA: TGTGCCAGCAGACCCACTCCGGGCTCAGCAGGAGATACGCAGTATTTT. This sequence encodes CASRPTPGSAGDTQYF. Drawing the rest from reference TRBV7-6 and TRBJ2-3, the complete variable domain is GAGVSQSPRYKVTKRGQDVALRCDPISGHVSLYWYRQALGQGPEFLTYFNYEAQQDKSGLPNDRFSAERPEGSISTLTIQRTEQRDSAMYRCASRPTPGSAGDTQYFGPGTRLTVL.

This clonotype was observed a few times. The chain carries TRBV20-1 and TRBJ2-5; D is undetermined. Trimming left V 3 bases short and J 0 bases short, with 8 bases between. This CDR3 region has 13 residues. Germline CDR1 DFQATT, CDR2 SNEGSKA (reference sequence). The CDR3 reads CSASPRNQETQYF. DNA of the CDR3: TGCAGTGCTAGTCCTAGAAACCAAGAGACCCAGTACTTC.

This clonotype has ten or more counts. The chain recombines TRBV6-1 with TRBJ1-1, with D hard to call. Per germline, CDR1 MNHNS and CDR2 SASEGT. The CDR3 extends over 15 amino acids. V lost 0 bases and J lost 4, with 12 bases in between. Here the CDR3 reads CASSEARPPGTEAFF. CDR3 DNA sequence: TGTGCCAGCAGTGAAGCCAGGCCACCCGGCACTGAAGCTTTCTTT.

The V and J genes are TRBV11-3 and TRBJ2-1; the D gene is possibly TRBD2 (6 bases). V dropped 5 bases and J dropped 0 bases, with 17 bases sitting between them. The CDR3 runs to 17 residues. Germline CDR1 and CDR2: SGHNT and YENEEA. The CDR3 DNA is TGTGCCAGCAGCCTGAGGGTGGGACTGAGCTCCTACAATGAGCAGTTCTTC. Its translation is CASSLRVGLSSYNEQFF.